The 32 T cell receptor beta chains below all came from one sample that was sequenced in a study of T cell responses to AZD1222 COVID-19 vaccine. Here immunoSEQ multiplex PCR was the method, and the copy in TCRdb shows in-frame clones only, minus some. The sample gives about 120,000 clones, roughly 91% of which show up once; about 1.2% is in the top ten. The sample was peripheral blood, taken on day 0 of AZD1222 vaccination. Receptor source: an adult in good health.

With respect to this clone: A read error may produce the germline difference seen at one junction end. The genes are TRBV5-1 and TRBJ1-1; D uncertain. This CDR3 comprises 14 residues. The germline CDR1 and CDR2 sequences are SGHRS and YFSETQ. The CDR3 nucleotides read TGCGCCAGCAGCTTGCAACCGACGAACCCTGAAGCTTTCTTT. Its protein is CASSLQPTNPEAFF. Combining the CDR3 with reference TRBV5-1 and TRBJ1-1 gives the whole variable domain KAGVTQTPRYLIKTRGQQVTLSCSPISGHRSVSWYQQTPGQGLQFLFEYFSETQRNKGNFPGRFSGRQFSNSRSEMNVSTLELGDSALYLCASSLQPTNPEAFFGQGTRLTVV.

V gene TRBV10-3 combines with J gene TRBJ1-1; D uncertain. This CDR3 contains 11 residues. Germline CDR1 ENHRY, CDR2 SYGVKD. Trimming cost V 6 bases and J 1 base, with 3 bases left between them. DNA for the CDR3: TGTGCCATCAGCTCGAACACTGAAGCTTTCTTT. Its translation is CAISSNTEAFF.

The chain couples TRBV5-4 to TRBJ1-2; 7 bases match TRBD1. V gave up 0 bases and J gave up 5 bases; unmatched junction bases: 7. Germline lookup yields CDR1 SGHNT and CDR2 YYREEE (reference sequence). This CDR3 contains 15 residues. CDR3 DNA sequence: TGTGCCAGCAGCTTGGCTGGGGGACAGTCGTATGGCTACACCTTC. Its translation: CASSLAGGQSYGYTF.

The rearrangement uses TRBV6-5 and TRBJ2-5; 9 bases fit TRBD2. V gave up 8 bases and J gave up 5 bases; unmatched junction bases: 6. Germline V CDR1 and CDR2: MNHEY, SVGAGI. This CDR3 contains 13 residues. DNA for the CDR3: TGTGCCAGCCATGGGCTAGCGGGGGAGACCCAGTACTTC. Its translation: CASHGLAGETQYF.

The V call is TRBV4-1, the J call TRBJ2-7; 8 nucleotides line up with TRBD2. The CDR3 covers 17 residues. Germline V gives CDR1 MGHRA, CDR2 YSYEKL. Trimming took 0 bases from V and 3 from J; bases not matched to a gene: 10. The CDR3 DNA sequence: TGCGCCAGCAGCCAAGATTCAGGCGGGGGGTGGGGCTACGAGCAGTACTTC. Its translation: CASSQDSGGGWGYEQYF.

The J gene is TRBJ1-1, the V gene TRBV4-1; D uncertain. Germline values: CDR1 MGHRA, CDR2 YSYEKL. The CDR3 covers 15 residues. V gave up 6 bases and J gave up 3 bases, with 17 bases separating them. The CDR3 loop is CASRAIGIGYTEAFF. The DNA of the CDR3 is TGCGCCAGCAGGGCAATTGGGATAGGGTACACTGAAGCTTTCTTT.

This clone was observed a handful of times. The chain carries TRBV19 and TRBJ1-2; no firm D call. The germline CDR1 and CDR2 sequences are LNHDA and SQIVND (reference sequence). The CDR3 totals 15 residues. V was clipped by 3 bases and J by 2 bases, with 13 bases between them. CDR3 sequence reads: CASSIAQTVNYGYTF. Here the CDR3 DNA reads TGTGCCAGTAGTATCGCACAAACCGTCAACTATGGCTACACCTTC.

This clone was counted a single time. Compared with germline, one end of the junction differs, possibly owing to a read error. This chain links TRBV2 with TRBJ2-7; D remains ambiguous. The germline CDR1 and CDR2 sequences are SNHLY and FYNNEI. The CDR3 totals 11 residues. This CDR3 reads CASTESHEQYF. The CDR3 nucleotides are TGTGCCAGCACTGAATCCCACGAGCAGTACTTC.

This chain joins TRBV6-5 and TRBJ2-7; D gene uncertain. Germline assignment: CDR1 MNHEY and CDR2 SVGAGI. This CDR3 region has 15 residues. V was trimmed by 7 bases and J by 0 bases, leaving 16 bases between them. The CDR3 protein is CASTPTALSSYEQYF. In DNA, the CDR3 is TGTGCCAGCACCCCGACGGCACTCTCCTCCTACGAGCAGTACTTC.

The V call is TRBV7-9, the J call TRBJ2-6; TRBD1 is a possible D gene (5 bases). Trimming took 5 bases from V and 0 from J, leaving 11 bases between them. Germline V gives CDR1 SEHNR, CDR2 FQNEAQ (reference sequence). CDR3 length: 16 amino acids. The CDR3 nucleotides are TGTGCCAGCAGCACAGACAGCCCCTCTGGGGCCAACGTCCTGACTTTC. Its protein is CASSTDSPSGANVLTF.

This rearrangement joins TRBV2 to TRBJ2-1; 7 positions agree with TRBD2. The germline V gene has CDR1 SNHLY and CDR2 FYNNEI. This CDR3 has 14 residues. With 5 bases clipped from V and 7 bases from J, the junction kept 8 bases outside the gene matches. The CDR3 DNA sequence: TGTGCCAGCAGTTACCGGACTAGTCGTAATGAGCAGTTCTTC. Translated: CASSYRTSRNEQFF.

This clone was recorded only once. The genes are TRBV11-2 and TRBJ2-7, with D tentatively TRBD2 (6 bases). Trimming removed 6 bases at V and 0 bases at J, with 15 bases between. This CDR3 is built from 15 residues. Germline V gene data show CDR1 as SGHAT and CDR2 as FQNNGV. CDR3 coding DNA: TGTGCCAGCAGAAAAGGAGGGTCTAGCTCCTACGAGCAGTACTTC. Its protein is CASRKGGSSSYEQYF.

The V call is TRBV30, the J call TRBJ1-5, with D perhaps matching TRBD1 (5 bases). The V end was cut by 0 bases, the J end by 5 bases, with 11 bases between. This CDR3 is 14 amino acids long. CDR1 and CDR2 from the germline V gene are GTSNPN and SVGIG (reference sequence). CDR3 region: CAWSVRGTDQPQHF. For the CDR3, the DNA is TGTGCCTGGAGTGTAAGAGGGACCGATCAGCCCCAGCATTTT.

V usage is TRBV5-4 and J usage is TRBJ1-1, with D possibly TRBD1 on 6 matching bases. Germline CDR1 is SGHNT and CDR2 is YYREEE (reference sequence). Trimming took 4 bases from V and 4 from J, leaving 14 bases between them. The CDR3 is 14 residues long. CDR3 region: CASSRGGLGTEAFF. CDR3 DNA: TGTGCCAGCAGCAGAGGGGGGCTGGGCACTGAAGCTTTCTTT.

The chain employs TRBV6-2 or TRBV6-3 and TRBJ2-7, with D possibly being TRBD1 or TRBD2 (6 bases each). CDR1 is MNHEY, CDR2 SVGEGT, per germline. V was clipped by 2 bases and J by 5 bases, with 10 bases between them. The CDR3 sequence is 13 residues long. CDR3 loop: CASSYAGGHEQYF. CDR3 nucleotides: TGTGCCAGCAGTTACGCCGGGGGCCACGAGCAGTACTTC.

This sequence joins TRBV27 and TRBJ1-6, with 7 bases identical to TRBD1. This CDR3 has 15 residues. Trimming at V came to 5 bases and at J to 10 bases, leaving 11 bases not matched to a gene. Germline V gene lookup returns CDR1 MNHEY and CDR2 SMNVEV (reference sequence). The CDR3 DNA reads TGTGCCAGCAGTGACTCAAACAGGGGAGGATCACCCCTCCACTTT. It is translated as CASSDSNRGGSPLHF.

A few counts support this clone. This sequence joins TRBV6-2 or TRBV6-3 and TRBJ2-3; TRBD2 agrees at 11 bases. V lost 2 bases to trimming and J lost 4 bases; unmatched junction nucleotides: 8. This CDR3 contains 17 residues. In germline, CDR1 is MNHEY, CDR2 SVGEGT. The CDR3 spells CASSYPYALAGADTQYF. CDR3 bases: TGTGCCAGCAGTTACCCCTATGCACTAGCGGGGGCAGATACGCAGTATTTT.

The chain joins TRBV4-2 to TRBJ2-5, with TRBD2 as a possible D gene (7 bases). The CDR3 extends over 16 amino acids. Trimming shortened V by 3 bases and J by 4 bases, and 18 bases separated the two germline ends. Germline V CDR1 and CDR2: LGHNA, YNFKEQ. In nucleotides, the CDR3 is TGTGCCAGCAGCCAGAAAGGGGGGGAAGGCGGAGAGACCCAGTACTTC. It yields the protein CASSQKGGEGGETQYF.

This clone has a single count. The gene calls are TRBV7-6 and TRBJ2-2, with no clear D. Per the germline V gene, CDR1 is SGHVS and CDR2 is FNYEAQ. The CDR3 covers 16 residues. Trimming took off 1 base at V and 4 bases at J, with 13 bases between the two ends. The CDR3 DNA reads as TGTGCCAGCAGCTTAGACGGATGGGGTAGCACCGGGGAGCTGTTTTTT. It codes for CASSLDGWGSTGELFF.

This clone appeared a single time. The rearrangement uses TRBV5-1 and TRBJ2-3; 9 bases are a match to TRBD2. Per the germline V gene, CDR1 is SGHRS and CDR2 is YFSETQ. V trimming: 0 bases; J trimming: 2 bases; junction bases outside the gene matches: 4. The CDR3 has 16 residues. DNA for the CDR3: TGCGCCAGCAGCTTGGGGTCTAGCGGGAACACAGATACGCAGTATTTT. Translation: CASSLGSSGNTDTQYF.

J is TRBJ2-7 and V is TRBV15; TRBD1 agrees at 10 bases. This CDR3 is built from 15 residues. Per germline, CDR1 LNHNV and CDR2 YYDKDF (reference sequence). J gave up 4 bases and V 3 bases, and 6 bases lay outside the gene matches. CDR3 sequence reads: CATSRDRGYGYEQYF. DNA of the CDR3: TGTGCCACCAGCAGGGACAGGGGGTATGGATACGAGCAGTACTTC.

The gene calls are TRBV6-5 and TRBJ1-2; D call uncertain. Germline CDR1 is MNHEY and CDR2 is SVGAGI. The CDR3 length is 11 residues. Trimming stripped 5 bases from V and 4 bases from J, with 5 bases between. CDR3 sequence (DNA): TGTGCCAGCAGTCGGACCTATGGCTACACCTTC. This translates into CASSRTYGYTF.

The chain carries TRBV21-1 and TRBJ2-3; the D segment call TRBD2 is taken from the table without a DNA check. TRBV21-1 is a listed pseudogene. CDR3 length: 17 amino acids. Here the CDR3 DNA reads TGTGCCAGCAGCAATTTCTTAGCGGGGGTAGCCACAGATACGCAGTATTTT. Amino acids: CASSNFLAGVATDTQYF.

The chain is built from TRBV9 and TRBJ1-1; D gene unclear. This CDR3 has 12 residues. The V gene lost 0 bases and the J gene lost 6 bases, with 6 bases spanning the gap. Germline V CDR1 and CDR2: SGDLS, YYNGEE. DNA for the CDR3: TGTGCCAGCAGCGTAGTTGATGCTGAAGCTTTCTTT. Its translation is CASSVVDAEAFF. The full variable domain, rest sourced from reference TRBV9 and TRBJ1-1, is DSGVTQTPKHLITATGQRVTLRCSPRSGDLSVYWYQQSLDQGLQFLIQYYNGEERAKGNILERFSAQQFPDLHSELNLSSLELGDSALYFCASSVVDAEAFFGQGTRLTVV.

This chain connects TRBV27 to TRBJ1-6; the match to TRBD1 covers 9 bases. The CDR3 extends over 15 amino acids. The germline gives CDR1 MNHEY, CDR2 SMNVEV (reference sequence). V was clipped by 3 bases and J by 13 bases; unmatched bases: 10. This CDR3 is CASSLIGTGFRPLHF. CDR3 DNA: TGTGCCAGCAGTTTGATAGGGACAGGGTTTCGTCCCCTCCACTTT.

The CDR3 DNA is TGTGCCAGTAGTATGACGGGACAGGGAGTAACTGAAGCTTTCTTT. Protein: CASSMTGQGVTEAFF. The V gene is TRBV19, the J gene TRBJ1-1; 9 positions agree with TRBD1. Germline loops: CDR1 LNHDA, CDR2 SQIVND (reference sequence). The CDR3 covers 15 residues. The J segment lost 5 bases and the V segment lost 3 bases, leaving 7 bases of the junction unmatched.

CDR3 bases: TGCGCCAGCAGCTTGGAAGGACAGGGCCGCTGGGAGACCCAGTACTTC. Amino acids: CASSLEGQGRWETQYF. The rearrangement uses TRBV5-1 and TRBJ2-5; 8 nucleotides match TRBD1. The CDR3 sequence is 16 residues long. V lost 0 bases, J lost 5 bases, and 9 bases stayed unmatched. Germline V gene sequence: CDR1 SGHRS, CDR2 YFSETQ.

The rearrangement links TRBV13 to TRBJ2-3; 10 bases fit TRBD2. The V gene's germline CDR1 is PRHDT and CDR2 FYEKMQ (reference sequence). This CDR3 spans 16 amino acids. V lost 5 bases, J lost 7 bases, and 12 bases stayed unmatched. The CDR3 loop is CASSLSPSGGENTQYF. CDR3 DNA: TGTGCCAGCAGCCTCTCGCCCAGCGGGGGGGAAAATACGCAGTATTTT.

This chain links TRBV28 with TRBJ2-3; 8 positions agree with TRBD1. From germline, CDR1 is MDHEN and CDR2 SYDVKM. With 6 bases clipped from V and 2 bases from J, the junction kept 10 bases outside the gene matches. This CDR3 is built from 16 residues. In nucleotides, the CDR3 is TGTGCCAGCAGCACCAACAGGGGGTCTATCACAGATACGCAGTATTTT. As protein: CASSTNRGSITDTQYF.

The gene calls are TRBV6-2 or TRBV6-3 and TRBJ1-5; the D gene is possibly TRBD1 (5 bases). Germline V gene sequence: CDR1 MNHEY, CDR2 SVGEGT. Trimming stripped 0 bases from V and 7 bases from J, with 13 bases between. This CDR3 region has 15 residues. The CDR3 nucleotides read TGTGCCAGCAGTTACTCGTCCGGGGGTGGACAGCCCCAGCATTTT. Protein sequence: CASSYSSGGGQPQHF.

This chain connects TRBV7-9 to TRBJ1-5; D unclear. The germline V and J ends were trimmed by 1 base and 4 bases, with 5 bases remaining between them. CDR1 and CDR2 from the germline V gene are SEHNR and FQNEAQ (reference sequence). CDR3 length: 13 residues. The DNA for the CDR3 is TGTGCCAGCAGCTTAGGCTTGAATCAGCCCCAGCATTTT. Encoded protein: CASSLGLNQPQHF.

This chain connects TRBV5-5 to TRBJ2-5; TRBD2 agrees at 7 bases. The CDR3 covers 16 residues. Germline assignment: CDR1 SGHKS and CDR2 YYEKEE (reference sequence). V lost 2 bases and J lost 9; bases outside the gene matches: 16. The CDR3 nucleotides read TGTGCCAGCAGCTTCAAATTTATAGGGGACTACGTGGCCCAGTACTTC. As protein: CASSFKFIGDYVAQYF.